This T cell receptor beta chain is from a study of liver allograft versus peripheral blood T cells. At the level of the study: Liver transplant recipients had T cell receptor repertoires compared between transplanted liver and peripheral blood. Study-level points and caveats: Reports indicated that T cell receptor repertoires inside liver allografts differed from those in peripheral blood.

The V end lost 5 bases, the J end lost 1 base, and 11 bases lay between the germline ends. This CDR3 has 14 amino acids. Germline loops: CDR1 MNHEY, CDR2 SVGEGT. TCRdb re-called the reads through MiXCR, storing one row per CDR3 protein. Here the sample spans 9,000 or so distinct CDR3 sequences, roughly 27% being singletons. Concerning this clonotype itself: Its cognate antigen is unknown.

The chain is built from TRBV6-2 or TRBV6-3 and TRBJ1-2; D not certain. This sequence was found in a human patient who had a liver transplant. T cells may partly derive from the graft donor. The CDR3 reads CASSPPVHNYGYTF. CDR3 nucleotides: TGTGCCAGCAGTCCCCCGGTTCATAACTATGGCTACACCTTC.